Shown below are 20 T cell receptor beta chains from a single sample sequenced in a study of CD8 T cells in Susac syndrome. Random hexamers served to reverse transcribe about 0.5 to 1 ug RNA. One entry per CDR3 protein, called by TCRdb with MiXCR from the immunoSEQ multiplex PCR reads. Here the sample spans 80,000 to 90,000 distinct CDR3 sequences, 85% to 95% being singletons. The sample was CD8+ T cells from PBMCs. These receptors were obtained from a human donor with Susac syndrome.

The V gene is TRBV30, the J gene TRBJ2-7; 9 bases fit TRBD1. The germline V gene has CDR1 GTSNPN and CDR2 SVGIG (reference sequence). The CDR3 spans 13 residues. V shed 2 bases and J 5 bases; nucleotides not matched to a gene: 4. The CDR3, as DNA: TGTGCCTGGAGTCCCGGACAGGGGAACGAGCAGTACTTC. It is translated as CAWSPGQGNEQYF.

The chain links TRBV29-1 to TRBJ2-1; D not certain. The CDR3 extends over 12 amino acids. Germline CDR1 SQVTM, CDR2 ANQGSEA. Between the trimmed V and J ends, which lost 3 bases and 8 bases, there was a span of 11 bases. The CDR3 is CSVDLQRHEQFF. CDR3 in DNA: TGCAGCGTTGATCTACAGAGGCATGAGCAGTTCTTC.

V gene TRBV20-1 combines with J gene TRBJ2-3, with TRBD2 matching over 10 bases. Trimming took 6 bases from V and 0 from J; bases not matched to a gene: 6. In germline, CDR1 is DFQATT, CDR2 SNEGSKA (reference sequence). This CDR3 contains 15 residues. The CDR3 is CSAFPTSGSTDTQYF. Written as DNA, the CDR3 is TGCAGTGCCTTCCCGACTAGCGGGAGCACAGATACGCAGTATTTT.

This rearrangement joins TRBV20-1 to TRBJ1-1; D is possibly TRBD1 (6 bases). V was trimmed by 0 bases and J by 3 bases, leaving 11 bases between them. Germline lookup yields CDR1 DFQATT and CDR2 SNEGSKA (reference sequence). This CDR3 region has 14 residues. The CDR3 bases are TGCAGTGCTAGAGACCGACAGGCGGACACTGAAGCTTTCTTT. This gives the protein CSARDRQADTEAFF.

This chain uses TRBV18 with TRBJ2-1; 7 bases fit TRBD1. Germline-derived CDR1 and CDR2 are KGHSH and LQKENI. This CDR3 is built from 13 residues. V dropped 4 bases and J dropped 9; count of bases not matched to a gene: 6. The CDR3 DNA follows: TGTGCCAGCTCACACACAGGGGATATTGAGCAGTTCTTC. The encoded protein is CASSHTGDIEQFF. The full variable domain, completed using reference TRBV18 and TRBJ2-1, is NAGVMQNPRHLVRRRGQEARLRCSPMKGHSHVYWYRQLPEEGLKFMVYLQKENIIDESGMPKERFSAEFPKEGPSILRIQQVVRGDSAAYFCASSHTGDIEQFFGPGTRLTVL.

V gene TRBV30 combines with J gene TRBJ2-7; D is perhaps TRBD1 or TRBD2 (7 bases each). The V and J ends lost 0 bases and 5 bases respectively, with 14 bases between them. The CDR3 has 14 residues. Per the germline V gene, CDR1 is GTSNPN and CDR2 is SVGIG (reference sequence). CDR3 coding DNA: TGTGCCTGGAGTGTTGGACTAGGGGGCCACGAGCAGTACTTC. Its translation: CAWSVGLGGHEQYF. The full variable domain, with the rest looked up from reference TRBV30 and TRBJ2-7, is SQTIHQWPATLVQPVGSPLSLECTVEGTSNPNLYWYRQAAGRGLQLLFYSVGIGQISSEVPQNLSASRPQDRQFILSSKKLLLSDSGFYLCAWSVGLGGHEQYFGPGTRLTVT.

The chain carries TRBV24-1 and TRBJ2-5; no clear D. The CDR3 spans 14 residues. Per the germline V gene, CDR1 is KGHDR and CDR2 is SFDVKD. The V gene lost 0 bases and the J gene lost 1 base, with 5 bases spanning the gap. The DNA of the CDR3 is TGTGCCACCAGTGATTTGGGGCTCCAAGAGACCCAGTACTTC. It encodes CATSDLGLQETQYF.

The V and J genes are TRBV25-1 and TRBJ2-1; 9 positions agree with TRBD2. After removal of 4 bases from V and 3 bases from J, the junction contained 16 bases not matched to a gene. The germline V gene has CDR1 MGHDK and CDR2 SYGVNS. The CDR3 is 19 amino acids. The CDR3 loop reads CASSGFNPPSGRLYNEQFF. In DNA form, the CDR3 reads TGTGCCAGCAGTGGATTCAACCCACCCAGCGGGAGGCTCTACAATGAGCAGTTCTTC.

CDR3 loop: CASSPGGGGQPQHF. The CDR3 nucleotides are TGTGCCAGCAGCCCAGGAGGTGGTGGTCAGCCCCAGCATTTT. V gene TRBV7-6 combines with J gene TRBJ1-5; no clear D gene. V was pared by 5 bases and J by 6 bases, with 14 bases between. The CDR3 length is 14 residues. The V gene's germline CDR1 is SGHVS and CDR2 FNYEAQ.

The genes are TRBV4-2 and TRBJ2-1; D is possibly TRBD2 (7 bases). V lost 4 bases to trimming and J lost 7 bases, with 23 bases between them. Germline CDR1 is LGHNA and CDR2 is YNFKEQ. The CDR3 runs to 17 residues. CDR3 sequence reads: CASSRGARGEGRNEQFF. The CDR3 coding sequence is TGTGCCAGCAGCCGGGGGGCGAGGGGGGAGGGCCGGAATGAGCAGTTCTTC.

The CDR3 region has the DNA TGCGCCAGCATCCTTAGGTATAGCCCCTACGAGCAGTACTTC. Protein product: CASILRYSPYEQYF. The genes are TRBV5-1 and TRBJ2-7; D is unresolved. CDR1 is SGHRS and CDR2 is YFSETQ in the germline V gene. V was clipped by 6 bases and J by 2 bases, with 15 bases between them. The length of the CDR3 is 14 residues.

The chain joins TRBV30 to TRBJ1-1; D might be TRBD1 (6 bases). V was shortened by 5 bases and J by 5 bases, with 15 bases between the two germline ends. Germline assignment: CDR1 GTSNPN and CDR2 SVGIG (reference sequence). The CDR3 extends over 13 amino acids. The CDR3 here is CAWDISRGTEAFF. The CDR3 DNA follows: TGTGCCTGGGATATATCCAGGGGAACTGAAGCTTTCTTT.

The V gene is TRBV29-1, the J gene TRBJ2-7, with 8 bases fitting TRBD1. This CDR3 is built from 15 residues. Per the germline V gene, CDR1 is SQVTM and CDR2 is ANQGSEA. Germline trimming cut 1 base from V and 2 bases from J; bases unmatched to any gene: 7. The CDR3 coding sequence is TGCAGCGTTGAAGGTGGGCCAGGGGGCCCCTACGAGCAGTACTTC. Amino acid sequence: CSVEGGPGGPYEQYF.

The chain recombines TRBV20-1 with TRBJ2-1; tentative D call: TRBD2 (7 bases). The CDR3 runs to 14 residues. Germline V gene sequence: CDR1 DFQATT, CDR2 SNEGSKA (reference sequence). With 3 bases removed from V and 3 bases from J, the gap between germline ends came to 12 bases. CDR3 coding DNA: TGCAGTGCTAGGGGGGAGGGGGACTACAATGAGCAGTTCTTC. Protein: CSARGEGDYNEQFF.

CDR3 region: CSGTDYQLRDEQFF. CDR3 coding DNA: TGCAGCGGAACGGACTACCAATTAAGGGATGAGCAGTTCTTC. This chain connects TRBV20-1 to TRBJ2-1, with D tentatively TRBD2 (6 bases). This CDR3 spans 14 amino acids. Germline V CDR1 and CDR2: DFQATT, SNEGSKA (reference sequence).

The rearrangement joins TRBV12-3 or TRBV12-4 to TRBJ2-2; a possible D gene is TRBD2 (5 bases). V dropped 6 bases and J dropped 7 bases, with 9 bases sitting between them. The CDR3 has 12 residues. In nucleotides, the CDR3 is TGTGCCAGCAGCCCCGAGGGCGGGGAGCTGTTTTTT. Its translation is CASSPEGGELFF.

CDR3 in amino acids: CSARDLGLDHNEQFF. DNA of the CDR3: TGCAGTGCTAGAGATCTGGGACTAGATCACAATGAGCAGTTCTTC. V and J are TRBV20-1 and TRBJ2-1; the match to TRBD2 covers 8 bases. V was clipped by 0 bases and J by 5 bases; unmatched bases: 6. Germline lookup yields CDR1 DFQATT and CDR2 SNEGSKA (reference sequence). This CDR3 has 15 amino acids.

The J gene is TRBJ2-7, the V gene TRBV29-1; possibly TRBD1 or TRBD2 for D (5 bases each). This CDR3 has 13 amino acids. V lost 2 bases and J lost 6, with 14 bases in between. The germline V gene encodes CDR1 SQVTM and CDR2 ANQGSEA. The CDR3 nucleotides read TGCAGCGTTGAAACGCCAGGGACGGGCGAGCAGTACTTC. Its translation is CSVETPGTGEQYF.

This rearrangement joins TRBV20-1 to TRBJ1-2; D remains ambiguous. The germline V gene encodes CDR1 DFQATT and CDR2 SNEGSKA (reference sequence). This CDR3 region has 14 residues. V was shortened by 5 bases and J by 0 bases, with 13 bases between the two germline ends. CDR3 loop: CSAQTPTTNYGYTF. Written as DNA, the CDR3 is TGCAGTGCTCAGACACCCACCACTAACTATGGCTACACCTTC.

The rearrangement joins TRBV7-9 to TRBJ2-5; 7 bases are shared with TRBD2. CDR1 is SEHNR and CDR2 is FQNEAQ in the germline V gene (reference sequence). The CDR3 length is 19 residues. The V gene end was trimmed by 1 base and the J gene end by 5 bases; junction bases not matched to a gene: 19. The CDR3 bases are TGTGCCAGCAGCTTAGGCTCCCTAGCGGAGGGCCCCTACAGGGAGACCCAGTACTTC. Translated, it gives CASSLGSLAEGPYRETQYF.